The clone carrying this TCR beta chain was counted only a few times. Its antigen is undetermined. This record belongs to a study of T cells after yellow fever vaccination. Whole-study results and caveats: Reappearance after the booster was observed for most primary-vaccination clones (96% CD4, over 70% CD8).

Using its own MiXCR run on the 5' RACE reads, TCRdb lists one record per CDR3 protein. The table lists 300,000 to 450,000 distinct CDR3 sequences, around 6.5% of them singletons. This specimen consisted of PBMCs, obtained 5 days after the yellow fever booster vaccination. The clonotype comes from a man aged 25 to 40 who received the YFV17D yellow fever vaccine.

CDR3 sequence reads: CSVWGEGLNEQYF. The CDR3 DNA reads TGCAGCGTGTGGGGGGAGGGCCTGAACGAGCAGTACTTC. The rearrangement joins TRBV29-1 to TRBJ2-7; 7 positions agree with TRBD2. This CDR3 comprises 13 residues. CDR1 SQVTM and CDR2 ANQGSEA come from the germline V gene. After removal of 6 bases from V and 5 bases from J, the junction contained 10 bases not matched to a gene.